The 8 T cell receptor beta chains below all came from one sample that was sequenced in a study of CD4 T cells in relation to SARS-CoV-2 and coronaviruses (dated by TCRdb to the early 2020s). The library relied on the immunoSEQ multiplex PCR assay. Imported from immuneACCESS, the table was reduced by TCRdb to in-frame sequences with V and J called. These copies leave out some clones; in studies compared against another copy, an unresolved V gene accounts for under half, and the cause of the remainder is not known. The sample table lists roughly 26,000 clones, roughly four fifths of them with a count of one. Of the sample, 10% to 15% is held by the ten largest clones. CD4+ T cells from unexposed donors were collected before the COVID-19 pandemic (2011-2018). After around ten days of culture, CD4+ T cells were isolated with the EasySep CD4+ T cell isolation kit. Their antigen targets remain unknown.

The material sequenced was CD4+ T cells from PBMCs, cultured in vitro. Source of these receptors: a human donor in good health.

This clone has a single count. J is TRBJ1-4 and V is TRBV5-3; D gene ambiguous. TRBV5-3 is assigned to the ORF class and has an uncertain function. Trimming pared 4 bases from V and 5 bases from J, leaving 15 bases between. The CDR3 is 15 amino acids. CDR3 region: CARSPPAVRNEKLFF. Written as DNA, the CDR3 is TGTGCCAGAAGCCCCCCGGCTGTTAGGAATGAAAAACTGTTTTTT.

This clone was observed a few times. The chain has TRBV19 and TRBJ1-6; 7 bases match TRBD1. The CDR3 is 14 residues long. Germline lookup yields CDR1 LNHDA and CDR2 SQIVND (reference sequence). The ends lost 5 bases at V and 2 bases at J; junction bases unmatched: 0. CDR3 sequence: CASSGTAYNSPLHF. DNA of the CDR3: TGTGCCAGTAGTGGGACAGCCTATAATTCACCCCTCCACTTT.

The chain joins TRBV19 to TRBJ2-3; maybe TRBD2 (6 bases). The CDR3 is 16 amino acids. V was cut by 1 base and J by 6 bases, with 17 bases left in between. Germline V gene data show CDR1 as LNHDA and CDR2 as SQIVND (reference sequence). The CDR3 DNA reads TGTGCCAGTAGTATAGCAGCTTCCCGGGGGTGGGATACGCAGTATTTT. It specifies CASSIAASRGWDTQYF.

This chain's CDR3 is CASSQDLIANYGYTF. CDR3 sequence (DNA): TGCGCCAGCAGCCAAGATTTGATAGCTAACTATGGCTACACCTTC. The chain joins TRBV4-3 to TRBJ1-2; D gene ambiguous. The ends were cut back, 0 bases at V and 0 bases at J, with 8 bases in the middle. CDR3 size: 15 residues. Per germline, CDR1 LGHNA and CDR2 YSLEER.

V usage is TRBV3-1 (or the pseudogene TRBV3-2) and J usage is TRBJ2-3; no firm D call. The CDR3 is made up of 13 amino acids. The germline V gene encodes CDR1 LGHDT and CDR2 YNNKEL (reference sequence). V was pared by 1 base and J by 10 bases, with 12 bases between. For the CDR3, the DNA is TGTGCCAGCAGCCAAGCAGAGATCCCTCCGCAGTATTTT. Encoded protein: CASSQAEIPPQYF.

This clone was recorded once. V usage is TRBV25-1 and J usage is TRBJ2-7, with 9 bases that match TRBD1. Trimming at V came to 2 bases and at J to 5 bases, leaving 7 bases not matched to a gene. Germline V gene sequence: CDR1 MGHDK, CDR2 SYGVNS. The CDR3 spans 15 residues. The CDR3 coding sequence is TGTGCCAGCAGTGAAGGAGGGACAGGGAGAAACGAGCAGTACTTC. Encoded protein: CASSEGGTGRNEQYF.

This sequence joins TRBV19 and TRBJ1-6; 8 bases line up with TRBD1. After removal of 5 bases from V and 10 bases from J, the junction contained 7 bases not matched to a gene. The CDR3 totals 14 residues. The V gene's germline CDR1 is LNHDA and CDR2 SQIVND (reference sequence). The CDR3 loop is CASSFGQGRSPLHF. DNA of the CDR3: TGTGCCAGTAGTTTTGGACAGGGTCGCTCACCCCTCCACTTT.

The chain uses TRBV27 and TRBJ2-1; 10 bases are a match to TRBD1. This CDR3 is 15 amino acids long. The germline gives CDR1 MNHEY, CDR2 SMNVEV (reference sequence). The V segment lost 3 bases and the J segment 2 bases; nucleotides outside the gene matches: 1. CDR3 bases: TGTGCCAGCAGTTTGGACAGGGGGACCTACAATGAGCAGTTCTTC. This encodes CASSLDRGTYNEQFF.